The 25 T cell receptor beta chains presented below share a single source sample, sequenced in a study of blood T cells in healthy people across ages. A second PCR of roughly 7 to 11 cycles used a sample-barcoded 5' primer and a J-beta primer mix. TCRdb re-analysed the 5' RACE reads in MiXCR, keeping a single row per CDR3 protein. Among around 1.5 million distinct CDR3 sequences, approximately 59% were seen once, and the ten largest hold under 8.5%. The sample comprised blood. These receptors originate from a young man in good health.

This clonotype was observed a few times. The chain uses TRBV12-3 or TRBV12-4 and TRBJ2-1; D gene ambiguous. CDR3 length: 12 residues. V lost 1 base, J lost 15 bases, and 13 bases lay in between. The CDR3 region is CASSLGPGVWFF. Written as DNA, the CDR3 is TGTGCCAGCAGTTTAGGGCCTGGAGTTTGGTTCTTC.

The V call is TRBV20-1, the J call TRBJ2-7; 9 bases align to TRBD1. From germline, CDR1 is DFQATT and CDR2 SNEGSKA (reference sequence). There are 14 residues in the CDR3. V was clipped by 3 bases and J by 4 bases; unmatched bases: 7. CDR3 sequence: CSASLGQGGYEQYF. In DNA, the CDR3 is TGCAGTGCTAGCCTGGGACAGGGTGGATACGAGCAGTACTTC.

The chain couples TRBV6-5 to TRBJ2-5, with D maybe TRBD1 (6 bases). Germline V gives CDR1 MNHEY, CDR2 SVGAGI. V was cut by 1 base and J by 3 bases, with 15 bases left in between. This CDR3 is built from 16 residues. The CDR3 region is CASSYLYGRGKETQYF. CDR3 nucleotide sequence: TGTGCCAGCAGTTACTTGTATGGCAGGGGTAAAGAGACCCAGTACTTC.

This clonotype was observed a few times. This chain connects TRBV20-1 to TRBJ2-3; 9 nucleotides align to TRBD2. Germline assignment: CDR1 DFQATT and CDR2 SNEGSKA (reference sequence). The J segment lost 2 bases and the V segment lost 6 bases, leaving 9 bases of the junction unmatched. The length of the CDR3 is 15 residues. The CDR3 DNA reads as TGCAGTGCGTTGACTTTAGCGGGGGTCACAGATACGCAGTATTTT. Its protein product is CSALTLAGVTDTQYF.

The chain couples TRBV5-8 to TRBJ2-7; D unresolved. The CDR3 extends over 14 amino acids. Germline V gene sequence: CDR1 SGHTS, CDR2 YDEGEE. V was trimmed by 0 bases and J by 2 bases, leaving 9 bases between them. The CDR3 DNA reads TGTGCCAGCAGCTTGGAAAGGGTCCCCTACGAGCAGTACTTC. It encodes CASSLERVPYEQYF.

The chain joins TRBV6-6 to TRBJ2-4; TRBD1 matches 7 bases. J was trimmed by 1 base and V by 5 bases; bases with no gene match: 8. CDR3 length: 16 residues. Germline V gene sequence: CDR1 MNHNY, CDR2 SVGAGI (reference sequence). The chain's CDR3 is CASSPRTGYAKNIQYF. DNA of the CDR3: TGTGCCAGCAGTCCCAGGACAGGATACGCCAAAAACATTCAGTACTTC.

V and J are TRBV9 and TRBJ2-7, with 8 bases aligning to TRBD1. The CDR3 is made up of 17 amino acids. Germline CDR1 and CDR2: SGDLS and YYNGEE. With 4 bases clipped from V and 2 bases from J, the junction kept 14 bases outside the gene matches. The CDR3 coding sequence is TGTGCCAGCAGCCGATCTAAGATTTACAGGGGGACCTACGAGCAGTACTTC. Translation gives CASSRSKIYRGTYEQYF.

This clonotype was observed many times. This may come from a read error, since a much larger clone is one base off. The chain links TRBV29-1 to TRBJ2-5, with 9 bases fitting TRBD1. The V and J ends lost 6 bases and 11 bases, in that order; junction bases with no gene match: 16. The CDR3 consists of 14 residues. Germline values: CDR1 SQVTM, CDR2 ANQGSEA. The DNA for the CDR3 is TGCAGCGTGCGTGACAGGGGGTTTGACAATGAGCAGTACTTC. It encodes CSVRDRGFDNEQYF.

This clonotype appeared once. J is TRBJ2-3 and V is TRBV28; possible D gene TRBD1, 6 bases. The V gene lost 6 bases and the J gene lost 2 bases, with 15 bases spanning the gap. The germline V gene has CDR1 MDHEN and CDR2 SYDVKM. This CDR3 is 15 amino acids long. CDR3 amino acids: CASRPLRGITDTQYF. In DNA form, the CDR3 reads TGTGCCAGCAGGCCTTTGAGGGGGATCACAGATACGCAGTATTTT.

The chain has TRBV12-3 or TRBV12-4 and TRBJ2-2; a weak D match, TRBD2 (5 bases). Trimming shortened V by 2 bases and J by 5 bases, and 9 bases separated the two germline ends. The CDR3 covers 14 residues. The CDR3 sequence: CASSLIRGTGELFF. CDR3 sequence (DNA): TGTGCCAGCAGTTTAATACGGGGAACCGGGGAGCTGTTTTTT.

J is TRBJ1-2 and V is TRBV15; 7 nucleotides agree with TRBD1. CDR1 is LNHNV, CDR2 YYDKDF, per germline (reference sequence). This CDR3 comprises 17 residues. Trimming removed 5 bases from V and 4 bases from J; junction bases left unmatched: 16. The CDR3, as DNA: TGTGCCACCAGCGATGAACTCGCTACAGGGGCTACCTATGGCTACACCTTC. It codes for CATSDELATGATYGYTF.

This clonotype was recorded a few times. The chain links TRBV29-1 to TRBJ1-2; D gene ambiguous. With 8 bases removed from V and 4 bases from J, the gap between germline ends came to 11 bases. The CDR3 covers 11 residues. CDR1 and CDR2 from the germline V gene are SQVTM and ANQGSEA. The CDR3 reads CSLYAGYGYTF. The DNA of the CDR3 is TGCAGCCTCTACGCCGGCTATGGCTACACCTTC.

CDR3 nucleotide sequence: TGCAGTGCTAGAGATAGAATCGGGGGCGCAGGCTACGAGCAGTACTTC. Translating it yields CSARDRIGGAGYEQYF. This chain connects TRBV20-1 to TRBJ2-4; TRBD1 or TRBD2 may be the D gene (6 bases each). The DNA end is more similar to TRBJ2-7, so the J call may be wrong. Germline V CDR1 and CDR2: DFQATT, SNEGSKA (reference sequence). This CDR3 is 16 amino acids long.

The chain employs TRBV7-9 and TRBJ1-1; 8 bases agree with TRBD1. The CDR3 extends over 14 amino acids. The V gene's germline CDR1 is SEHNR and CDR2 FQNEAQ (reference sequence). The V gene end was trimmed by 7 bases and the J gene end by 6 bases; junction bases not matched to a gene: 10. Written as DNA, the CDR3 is TGTGCCAGCACGACAGGGGCCCGAGTTGCTGAAGCTTTCTTT. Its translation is CASTTGARVAEAFF. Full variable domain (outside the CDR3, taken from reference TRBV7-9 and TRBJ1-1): DTGVSQNPRHKITKRGQNVTFRCDPISEHNRLYWYRQTLGQGPEFLTYFQNEAQLEKSRLLSDRFSAERPKGSFSTLEIQRTEQGDSAMYLCASTTGARVAEAFFGQGTRLTVV.

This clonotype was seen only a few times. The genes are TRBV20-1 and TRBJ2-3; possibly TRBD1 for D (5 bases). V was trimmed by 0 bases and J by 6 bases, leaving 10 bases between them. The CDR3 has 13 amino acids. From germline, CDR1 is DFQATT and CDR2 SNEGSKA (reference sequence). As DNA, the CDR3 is TGCAGTGCTAGAGATAGGGGCTTGGATACGCAGTATTTT. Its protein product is CSARDRGLDTQYF.

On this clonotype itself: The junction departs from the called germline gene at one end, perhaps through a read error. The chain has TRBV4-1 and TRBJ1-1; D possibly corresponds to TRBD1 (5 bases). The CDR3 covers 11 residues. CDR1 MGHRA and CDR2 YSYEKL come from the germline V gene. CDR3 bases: TGCACCAGCAGCGGGACGGGGGAAGCTTTCTTT. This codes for CTSSGTGEAFF.

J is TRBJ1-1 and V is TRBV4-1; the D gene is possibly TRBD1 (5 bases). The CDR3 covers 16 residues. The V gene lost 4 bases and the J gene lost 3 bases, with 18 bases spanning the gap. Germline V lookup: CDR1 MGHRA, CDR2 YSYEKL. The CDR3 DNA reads TGCGCCAGCAGCCTCCCTGGAGGATGGGGGGACACTGAAGCTTTCTTT. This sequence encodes CASSLPGGWGDTEAFF.

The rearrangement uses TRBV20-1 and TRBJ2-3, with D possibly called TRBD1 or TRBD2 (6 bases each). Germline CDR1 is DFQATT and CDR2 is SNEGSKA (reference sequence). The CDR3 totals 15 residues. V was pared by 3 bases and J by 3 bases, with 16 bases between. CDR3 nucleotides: TGCAGTGCTAGCGATATTCGGGGGCGAACAGATACGCAGTATTTT. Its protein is CSASDIRGRTDTQYF.

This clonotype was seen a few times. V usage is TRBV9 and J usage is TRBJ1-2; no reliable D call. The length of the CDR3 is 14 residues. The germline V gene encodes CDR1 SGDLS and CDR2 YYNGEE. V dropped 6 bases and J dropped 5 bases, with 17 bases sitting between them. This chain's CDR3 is CASIPHDLTYGYTF. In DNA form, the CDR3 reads TGTGCCAGCATCCCCCACGACCTGACTTATGGCTACACCTTC.

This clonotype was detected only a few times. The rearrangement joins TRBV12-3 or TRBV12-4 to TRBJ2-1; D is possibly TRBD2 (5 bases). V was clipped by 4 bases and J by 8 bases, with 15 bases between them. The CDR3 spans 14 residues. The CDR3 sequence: CASSSGLKVDEQFF. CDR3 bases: TGTGCCAGCAGTTCCGGACTCAAGGTGGATGAGCAGTTCTTC.

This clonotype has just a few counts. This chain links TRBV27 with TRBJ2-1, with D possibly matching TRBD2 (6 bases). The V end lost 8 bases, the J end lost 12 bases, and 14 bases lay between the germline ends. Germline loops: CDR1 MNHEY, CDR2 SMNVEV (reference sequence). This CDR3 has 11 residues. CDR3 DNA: TGTGCCAGCGGGCCTCTAGCGCGGCAGTTCTTC. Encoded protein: CASGPLARQFF.

Written as DNA, the CDR3 is TGTGCCAGCAGTTACGGGTCAAAGCGACTGTTTTTT. It specifies CASSYGSKRLFF. The chain employs TRBV6-6 and TRBJ1-4, with no clear D. Trimming took off 2 bases at V and 13 bases at J, with 11 bases between the two ends. This CDR3 is 12 amino acids long. Germline V gene lookup returns CDR1 MNHNY and CDR2 SVGAGI (reference sequence).

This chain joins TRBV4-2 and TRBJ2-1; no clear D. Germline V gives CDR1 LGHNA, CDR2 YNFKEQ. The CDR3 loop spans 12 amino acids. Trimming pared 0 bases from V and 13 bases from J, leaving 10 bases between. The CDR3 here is CASSQDGRRQFF. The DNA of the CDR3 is TGTGCCAGCAGCCAAGATGGCAGGAGACAGTTCTTC.

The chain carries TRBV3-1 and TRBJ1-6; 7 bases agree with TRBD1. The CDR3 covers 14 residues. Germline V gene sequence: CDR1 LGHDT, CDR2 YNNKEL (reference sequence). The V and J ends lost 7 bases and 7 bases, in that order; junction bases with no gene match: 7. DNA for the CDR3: TGTGCCAGCAAACTGGGACAGCCGAATTCACCCCTCCACTTT. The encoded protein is CASKLGQPNSPLHF.

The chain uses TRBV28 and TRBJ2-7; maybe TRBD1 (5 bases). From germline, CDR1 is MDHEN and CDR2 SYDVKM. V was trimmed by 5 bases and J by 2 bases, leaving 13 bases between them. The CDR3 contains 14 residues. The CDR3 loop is CASSTGAVAYEQYF. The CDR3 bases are TGTGCCAGCAGTACAGGCGCCGTCGCCTACGAGCAGTACTTC.